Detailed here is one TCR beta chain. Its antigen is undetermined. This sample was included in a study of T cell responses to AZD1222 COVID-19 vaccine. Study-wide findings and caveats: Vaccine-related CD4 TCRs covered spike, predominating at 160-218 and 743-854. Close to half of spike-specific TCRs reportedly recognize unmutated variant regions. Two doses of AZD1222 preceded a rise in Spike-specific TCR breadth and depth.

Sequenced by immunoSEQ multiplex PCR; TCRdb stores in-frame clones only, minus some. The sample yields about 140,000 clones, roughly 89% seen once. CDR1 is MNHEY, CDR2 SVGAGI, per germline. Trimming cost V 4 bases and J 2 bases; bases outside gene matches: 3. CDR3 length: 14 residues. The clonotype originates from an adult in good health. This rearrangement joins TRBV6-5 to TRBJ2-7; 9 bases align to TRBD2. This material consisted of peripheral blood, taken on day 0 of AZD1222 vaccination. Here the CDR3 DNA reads TGTGCCAGCAGTTTAGCGGGAGAGACCTACGAGCAGTACTTC. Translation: CASSLAGETYEQYF.